This T cell receptor (beta chain) appears in the sequencing data of a study of blood T cell repertoires in COVID-19. Across the whole study: Sites in the United States, Italy and Spain provided acute and convalescent COVID-19 samples. The cDNA or gDNA used as material had been derived from T cells, B-cell-depleted T cells, or PBMCs.

The authors' processing: Nucleated cell counts were estimated from reference gene primer amplification. Clones were sequenced by immunoSEQ multiplex PCR, and TCRdb holds only the in-frame ones, with some missing. The V and J calls and the clone size are those of that table, but D and trimming were determined from the DNA. Among a few hundred thousand clones, more than 85% were seen once, and the ten largest hold roughly 2%. The CDR3 is 16 amino acids. Per germline, CDR1 LNHNV and CDR2 YYDKDF (reference sequence). Germline trimming cut 1 base from V and 8 bases from J; bases unmatched to any gene: 8. The V and J genes are TRBV15 and TRBJ1-6; 7 nucleotides match TRBD1. This TCR came from a man aged 40-49 years with active or convalescent COVID-19. The source material was peripheral blood. CDR3 in DNA: TGTGCCACCAGCAGAGGGGCAGGGGGAGGTGATTCACCCCTCCACTTT. Encoded protein: CATSRGAGGGDSPLHF.